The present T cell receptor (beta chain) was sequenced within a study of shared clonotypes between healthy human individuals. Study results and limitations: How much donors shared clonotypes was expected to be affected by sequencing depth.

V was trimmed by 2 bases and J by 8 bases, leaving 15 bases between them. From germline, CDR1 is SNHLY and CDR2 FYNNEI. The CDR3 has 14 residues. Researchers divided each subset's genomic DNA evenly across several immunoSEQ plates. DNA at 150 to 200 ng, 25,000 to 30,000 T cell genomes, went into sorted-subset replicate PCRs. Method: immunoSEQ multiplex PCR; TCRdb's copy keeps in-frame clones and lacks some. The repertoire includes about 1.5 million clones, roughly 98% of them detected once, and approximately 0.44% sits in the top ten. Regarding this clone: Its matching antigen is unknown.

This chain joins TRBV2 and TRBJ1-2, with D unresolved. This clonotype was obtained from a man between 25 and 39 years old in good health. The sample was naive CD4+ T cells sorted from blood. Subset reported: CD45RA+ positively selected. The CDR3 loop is CASSETAQVGGYTF. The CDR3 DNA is TGTGCCAGCAGTGAAACCGCCCAAGTCGGAGGCTACACCTTC.